This TCR beta chain was recorded in a study of T cell responses to AZD1222 COVID-19 vaccine. Study results and caveats: Clonal diversity may have been underestimated, and the donors were mostly white British, with more females than males. Sampling captured repertoires only after the peak T cell response. Baseline testing showed seropositivity in only six or seven AZD1222 recipients. Researchers report vaccine-associated CD4 TCRs spanning spike, with dominance at 160-218 and 743-854.

In regard to this clone: The antigen is unknown.

Generated by immunoSEQ multiplex PCR, the TCRdb table keeps only in-frame clones and is missing some. The table lists over 120,000 clones, approximately 89% of them singletons, with around 1.7% in the top ten. The sequenced sample was peripheral blood, obtained 28 days after the second AZD1222 dose. The receptor's source is an adult who received the AZD1222 COVID-19 vaccine.

The CDR3 coding sequence is TGTGCCAGTAGGGAGACAGCCTATAGCAATCAGCCCCAGCATTTT. Translation gives CASRETAYSNQPQHF. J is TRBJ1-5 and V is TRBV19; possible D gene TRBD1, 5 bases. Germline CDR1 and CDR2: LNHDA and SQIVND (reference sequence). The length of the CDR3 is 15 residues. Trimming left V 6 bases short and J 0 bases short, with 12 bases between.